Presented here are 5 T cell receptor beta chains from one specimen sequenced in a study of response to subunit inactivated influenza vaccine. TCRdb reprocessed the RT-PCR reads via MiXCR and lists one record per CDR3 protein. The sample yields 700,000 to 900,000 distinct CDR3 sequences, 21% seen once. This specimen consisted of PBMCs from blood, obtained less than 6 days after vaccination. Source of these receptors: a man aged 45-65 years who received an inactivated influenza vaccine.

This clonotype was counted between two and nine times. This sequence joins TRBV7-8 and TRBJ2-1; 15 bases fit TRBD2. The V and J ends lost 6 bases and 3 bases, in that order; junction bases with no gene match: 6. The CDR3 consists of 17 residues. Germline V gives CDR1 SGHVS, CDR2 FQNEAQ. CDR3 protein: CASSPGTSGGIYNEQFF. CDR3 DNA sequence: TGTGCCAGCAGTCCCGGGACTAGCGGGGGGATCTACAATGAGCAGTTCTTC.

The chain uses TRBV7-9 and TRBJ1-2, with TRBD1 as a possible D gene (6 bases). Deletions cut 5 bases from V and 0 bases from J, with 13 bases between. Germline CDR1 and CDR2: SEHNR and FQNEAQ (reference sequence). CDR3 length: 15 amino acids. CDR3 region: CASSPDRHSNYGYTF. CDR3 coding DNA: TGTGCCAGCAGCCCCGACAGGCATTCTAACTATGGCTACACCTTC.

The CDR3: CASRDRGLTDTQYF. The CDR3 DNA is TGTGCCAGCAGGGACAGGGGGCTAACAGATACGCAGTATTTT. This sequence joins TRBV3-1 and TRBJ2-3; TRBD1 agrees at 11 bases. J lost 3 bases, V lost 6 bases, and 2 bases had no gene match. Germline CDR1 is LGHDT and CDR2 is YNNKEL (reference sequence). The CDR3 is 14 residues long.

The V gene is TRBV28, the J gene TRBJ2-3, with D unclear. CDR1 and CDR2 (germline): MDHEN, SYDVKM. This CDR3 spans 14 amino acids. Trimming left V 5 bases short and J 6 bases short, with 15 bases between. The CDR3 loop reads CASSRGPLLDTQYF. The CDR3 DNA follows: TGTGCCAGCAGTCGCGGCCCGCTACTGGATACGCAGTATTTT.

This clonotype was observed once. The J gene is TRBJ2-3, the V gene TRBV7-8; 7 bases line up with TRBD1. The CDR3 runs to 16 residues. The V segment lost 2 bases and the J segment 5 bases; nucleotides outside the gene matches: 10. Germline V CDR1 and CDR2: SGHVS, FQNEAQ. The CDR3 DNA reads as TGTGCCAGCAGCTTAAGGACAGACAGGGCGATAGATACGCAGTATTTT. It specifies CASSLRTDRAIDTQYF.